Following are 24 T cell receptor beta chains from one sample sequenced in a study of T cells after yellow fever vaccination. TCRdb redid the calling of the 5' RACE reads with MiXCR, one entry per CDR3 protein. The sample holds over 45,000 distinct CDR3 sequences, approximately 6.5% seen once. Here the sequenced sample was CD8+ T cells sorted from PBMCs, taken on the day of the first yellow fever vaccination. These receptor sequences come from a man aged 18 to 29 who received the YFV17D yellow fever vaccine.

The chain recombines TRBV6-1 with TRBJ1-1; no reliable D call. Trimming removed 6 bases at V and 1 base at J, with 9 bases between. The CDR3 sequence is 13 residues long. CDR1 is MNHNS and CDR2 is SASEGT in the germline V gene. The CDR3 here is CASSPLGNTEAFF. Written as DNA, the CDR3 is TGTGCCAGCAGCCCGCTGGGGAACACTGAAGCTTTCTTT.

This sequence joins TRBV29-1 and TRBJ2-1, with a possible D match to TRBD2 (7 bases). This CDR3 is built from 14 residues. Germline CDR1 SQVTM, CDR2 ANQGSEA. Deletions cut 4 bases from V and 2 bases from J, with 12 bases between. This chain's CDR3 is CSVVGGGAYNEQFF. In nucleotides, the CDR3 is TGCAGCGTTGTAGGGGGGGGGGCCTACAATGAGCAGTTCTTC.

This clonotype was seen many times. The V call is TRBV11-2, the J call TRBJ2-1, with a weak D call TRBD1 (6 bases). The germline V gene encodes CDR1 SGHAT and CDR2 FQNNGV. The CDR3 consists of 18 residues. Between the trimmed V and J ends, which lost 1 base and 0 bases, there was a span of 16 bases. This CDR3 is CASSLGPTGALSYNEQFF. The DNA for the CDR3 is TGTGCCAGCAGCTTAGGCCCGACAGGTGCACTCTCCTACAATGAGCAGTTCTTC.

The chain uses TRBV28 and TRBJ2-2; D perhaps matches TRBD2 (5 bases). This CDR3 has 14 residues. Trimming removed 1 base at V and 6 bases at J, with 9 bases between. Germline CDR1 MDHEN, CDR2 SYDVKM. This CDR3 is CASSLLLGAGELFF. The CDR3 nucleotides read TGTGCCAGCAGTTTATTACTAGGTGCCGGGGAGCTGTTTTTT.

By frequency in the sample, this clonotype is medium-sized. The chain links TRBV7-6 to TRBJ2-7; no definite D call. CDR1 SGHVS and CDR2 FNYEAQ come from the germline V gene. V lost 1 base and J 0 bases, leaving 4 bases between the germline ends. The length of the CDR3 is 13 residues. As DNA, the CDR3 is TGTGCCAGCAGCTTAGGTCTCTCCTACGAGCAGTACTTC. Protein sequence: CASSLGLSYEQYF. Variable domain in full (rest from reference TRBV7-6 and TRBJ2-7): GAGVSQSPRYKVTKRGQDVALRCDPISGHVSLYWYRQALGQGPEFLTYFNYEAQQDKSGLPNDRFSAERPEGSISTLTIQRTEQRDSAMYRCASSLGLSYEQYFGPGTRLTVT.

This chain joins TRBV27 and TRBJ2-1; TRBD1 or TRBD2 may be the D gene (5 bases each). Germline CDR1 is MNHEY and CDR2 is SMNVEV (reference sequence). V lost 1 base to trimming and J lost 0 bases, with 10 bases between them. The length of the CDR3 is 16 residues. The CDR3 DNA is TGTGCCAGCAGTTTATTGGGGGTCATCTCCTACAATGAGCAGTTCTTC. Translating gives CASSLLGVISYNEQFF.

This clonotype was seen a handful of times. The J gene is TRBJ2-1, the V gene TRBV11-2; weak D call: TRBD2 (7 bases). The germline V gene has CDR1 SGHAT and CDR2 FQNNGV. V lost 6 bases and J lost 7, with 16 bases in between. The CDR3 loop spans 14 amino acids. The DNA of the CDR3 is TGTGCCAGCAGGAGGGGGGGGGGTCGAAATGAGCAGTTCTTC. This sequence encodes CASRRGGGRNEQFF.

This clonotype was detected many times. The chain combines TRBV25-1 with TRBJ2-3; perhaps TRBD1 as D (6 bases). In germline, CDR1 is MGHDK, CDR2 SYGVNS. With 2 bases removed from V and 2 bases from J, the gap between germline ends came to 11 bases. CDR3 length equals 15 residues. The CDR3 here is CASSERDNPTDTQYF. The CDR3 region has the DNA TGTGCCAGCAGTGAAAGGGACAATCCCACAGATACGCAGTATTTT.

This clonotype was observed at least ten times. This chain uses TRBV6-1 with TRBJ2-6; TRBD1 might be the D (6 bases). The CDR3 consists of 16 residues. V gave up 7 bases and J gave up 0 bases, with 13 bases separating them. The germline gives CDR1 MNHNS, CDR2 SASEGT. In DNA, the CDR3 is TGTGCCAGCAAGGCAGGGGTCGGCTCTGGGGCCAACGTCCTGACTTTC. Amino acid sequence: CASKAGVGSGANVLTF.

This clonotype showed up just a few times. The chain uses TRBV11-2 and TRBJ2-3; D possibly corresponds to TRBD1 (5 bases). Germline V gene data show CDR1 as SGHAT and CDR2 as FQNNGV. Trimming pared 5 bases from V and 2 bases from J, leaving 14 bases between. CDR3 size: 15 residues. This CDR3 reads CASSHLMGPTDTQYF. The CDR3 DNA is TGTGCCAGCAGCCACCTCATGGGGCCCACAGATACGCAGTATTTT.

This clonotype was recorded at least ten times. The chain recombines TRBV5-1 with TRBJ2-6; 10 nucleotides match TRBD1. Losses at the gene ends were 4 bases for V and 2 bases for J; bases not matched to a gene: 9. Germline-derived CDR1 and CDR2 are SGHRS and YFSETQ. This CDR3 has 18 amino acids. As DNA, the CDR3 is TGCGCCAGCAGCCCCCAGGGACAGGGGTGGACTGGGGCCAACGTCCTGACTTTC. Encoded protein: CASSPQGQGWTGANVLTF.

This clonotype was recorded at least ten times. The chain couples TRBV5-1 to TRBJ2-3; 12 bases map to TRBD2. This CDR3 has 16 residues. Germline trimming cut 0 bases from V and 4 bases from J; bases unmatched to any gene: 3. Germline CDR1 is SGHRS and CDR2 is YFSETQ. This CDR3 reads CASSLATSGGADTQYF. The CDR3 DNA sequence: TGCGCCAGCAGCTTGGCGACTAGCGGGGGAGCAGATACGCAGTATTTT. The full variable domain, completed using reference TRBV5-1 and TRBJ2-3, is KAGVTQTPRYLIKTRGQQVTLSCSPISGHRSVSWYQQTPGQGLQFLFEYFSETQRNKGNFPGRFSGRQFSNSRSEMNVSTLELGDSALYLCASSLATSGGADTQYFGPGTRLTVL.

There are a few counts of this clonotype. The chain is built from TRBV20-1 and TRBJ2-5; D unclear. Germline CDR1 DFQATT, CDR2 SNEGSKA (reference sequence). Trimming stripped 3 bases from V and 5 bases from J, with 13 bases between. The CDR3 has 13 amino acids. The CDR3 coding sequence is TGCAGTGCTAGGCTAGTGAACAAGGAGACCCAGTACTTC. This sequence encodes CSARLVNKETQYF.

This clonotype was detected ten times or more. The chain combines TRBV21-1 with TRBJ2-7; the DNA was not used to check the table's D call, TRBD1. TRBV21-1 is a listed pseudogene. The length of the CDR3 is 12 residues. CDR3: CASSHRGKEQYF. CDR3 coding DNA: TGTGCCAGCAGCCACAGGGGAAAGGAGCAGTACTTC.

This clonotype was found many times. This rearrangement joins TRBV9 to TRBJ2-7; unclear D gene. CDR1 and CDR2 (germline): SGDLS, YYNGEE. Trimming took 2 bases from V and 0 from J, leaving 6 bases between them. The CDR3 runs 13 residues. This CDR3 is CASSVDGSYEQYF. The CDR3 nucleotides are TGTGCCAGCAGCGTGGACGGCTCCTACGAGCAGTACTTC.

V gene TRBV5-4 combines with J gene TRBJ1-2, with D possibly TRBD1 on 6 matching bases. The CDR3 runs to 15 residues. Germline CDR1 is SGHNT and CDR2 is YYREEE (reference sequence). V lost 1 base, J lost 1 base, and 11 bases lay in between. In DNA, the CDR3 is TGTGCCAGCAGCTTGTATGGGGGCGGTAACTATGGCTACACCTTC. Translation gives CASSLYGGGNYGYTF.

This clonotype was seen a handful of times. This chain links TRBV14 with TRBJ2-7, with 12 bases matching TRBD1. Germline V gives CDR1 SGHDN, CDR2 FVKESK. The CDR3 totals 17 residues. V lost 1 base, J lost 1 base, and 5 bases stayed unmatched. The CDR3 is CASSQGRGQGASYEQYF. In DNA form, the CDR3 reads TGTGCCAGCAGCCAAGGACGGGGACAGGGGGCTTCCTACGAGCAGTACTTC.

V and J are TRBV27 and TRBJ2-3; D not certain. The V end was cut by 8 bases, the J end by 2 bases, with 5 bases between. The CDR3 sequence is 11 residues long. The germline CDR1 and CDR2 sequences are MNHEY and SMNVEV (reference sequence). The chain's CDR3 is CASGFTDTQYF. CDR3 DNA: TGTGCCAGCGGATTCACAGATACGCAGTATTTT.

The CDR3 bases are TGTGCCAGCAGTGAAGGAACAGGGAACTCCTATGGCTACACCTTC. Its protein is CASSEGTGNSYGYTF. The chain carries TRBV25-1 and TRBJ1-2; tentatively, D is TRBD1 (6 bases). In germline, CDR1 is MGHDK, CDR2 SYGVNS. Trimming removed 2 bases from V and 4 bases from J, with 14 bases in between. There are 15 residues in the CDR3.

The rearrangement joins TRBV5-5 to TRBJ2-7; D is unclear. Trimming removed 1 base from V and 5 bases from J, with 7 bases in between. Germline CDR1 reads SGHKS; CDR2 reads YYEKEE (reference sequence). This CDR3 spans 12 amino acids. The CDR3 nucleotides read TGTGCCAGCAGCTTGTTCGGTGACGAGCAGTACGTC. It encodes CASSLFGDEQYV.

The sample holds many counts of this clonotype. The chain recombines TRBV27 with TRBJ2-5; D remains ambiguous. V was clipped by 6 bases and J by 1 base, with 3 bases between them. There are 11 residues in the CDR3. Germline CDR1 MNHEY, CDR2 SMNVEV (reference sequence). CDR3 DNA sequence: TGTGCCAGCAGAACCCAAGAGACCCAGTACTTC. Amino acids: CASRTQETQYF.

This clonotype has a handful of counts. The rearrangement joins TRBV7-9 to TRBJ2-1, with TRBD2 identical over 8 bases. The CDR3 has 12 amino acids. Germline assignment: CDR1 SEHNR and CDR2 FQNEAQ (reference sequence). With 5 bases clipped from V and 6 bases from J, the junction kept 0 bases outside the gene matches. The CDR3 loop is CASSGTSNEQFF. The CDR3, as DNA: TGTGCCAGCAGCGGGACTAGCAATGAGCAGTTCTTC. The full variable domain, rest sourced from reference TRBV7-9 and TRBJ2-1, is DTGVSQNPRHKITKRGQNVTFRCDPISEHNRLYWYRQTLGQGPEFLTYFQNEAQLEKSRLLSDRFSAERPKGSFSTLEIQRTEQGDSAMYLCASSGTSNEQFFGPGTRLTVL.

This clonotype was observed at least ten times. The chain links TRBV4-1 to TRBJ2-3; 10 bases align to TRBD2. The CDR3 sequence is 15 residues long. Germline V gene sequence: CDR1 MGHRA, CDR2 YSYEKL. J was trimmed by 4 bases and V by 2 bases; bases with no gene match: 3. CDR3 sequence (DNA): TGCGCCAGCAGCCAACAGAGCGGGGGGGCAGATACGCAGTATTTT. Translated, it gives CASSQQSGGADTQYF.

In nucleotides, the CDR3 is TGTGCCAGCAGCAGACTAGCGGGGGGGTACAATGAGCAGTTCTTC. This codes for CASSRLAGGYNEQFF. The chain joins TRBV6-1 to TRBJ2-1; 14 bases agree with TRBD2. CDR1 and CDR2 from the germline V gene are MNHNS and SASEGT. After removal of 6 bases from V and 4 bases from J, the junction contained 2 bases not matched to a gene. The CDR3 spans 15 residues.